This T cell receptor beta chain was documented in a study of beta chain features in type 1 diabetes. Study as a whole: What patients shared with healthy donors was a similar profile of age, gender and cell yields.

Study outcomes and limitations: Comparison showed that naive, central memory and Treg TCRB repertoires appeared more similar among patients than among healthy donors. Significant though moderate, a shortening of TCRB CDR3s appeared in all four CD4+ subsets of Type 1 diabetes patients. For TCRB rearrangement, an influence of HLA type remained unresolved here.

On this clone: What it binds is unknown.

The whole isolated RNA underwent reverse transcription, so sequencing captured expressed TCRB transcripts. Sequencing used immunoSEQ multiplex PCR; TCRdb keeps in-frame clones, though not all of them. In the table there are 900,000 or so clones, 15% to 20% of which are singletons. Germline CDR1 reads SGHNT; CDR2 reads YENEEA. This CDR3 is built from 15 residues. V lost 1 base and J lost 5; bases outside the gene matches: 2. This sequence joins TRBV11-3 and TRBJ2-1; the match to TRBD2 covers 10 bases. Sequenced material: naive CD4+ T cells from blood. This clonotype was obtained from a woman aged 18-29 years in good health. DNA for the CDR3: TGTGCCAGCAGCTTAGGGACTAGCGGAAACAATGAGCAGTTCTTC. This translates into CASSLGTSGNNEQFF. The full variable domain, rest sourced from reference TRBV11-3 and TRBJ2-1, is EAGVVQSPRYKIIEKKQPVAFWCNPISGHNTLYWYLQNLGQGPELLIRYENEEAVDDSQLPKDRFSAERLKGVDSTLKIQPAELGDSAVYLCASSLGTSGNNEQFFGPGTRLTVL.